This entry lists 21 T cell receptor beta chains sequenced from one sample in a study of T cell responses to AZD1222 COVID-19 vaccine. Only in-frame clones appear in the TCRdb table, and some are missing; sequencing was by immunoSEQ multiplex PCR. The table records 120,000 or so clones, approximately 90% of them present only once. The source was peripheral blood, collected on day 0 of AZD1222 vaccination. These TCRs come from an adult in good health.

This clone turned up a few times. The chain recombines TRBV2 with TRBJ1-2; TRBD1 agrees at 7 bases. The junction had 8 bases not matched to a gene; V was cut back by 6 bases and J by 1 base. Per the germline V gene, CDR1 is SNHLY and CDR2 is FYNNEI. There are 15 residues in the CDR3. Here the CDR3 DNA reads TGTGCCAGCAGGCTCGGGACAGCAAATAACTATGGCTACACCTTC. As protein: CASRLGTANNYGYTF.

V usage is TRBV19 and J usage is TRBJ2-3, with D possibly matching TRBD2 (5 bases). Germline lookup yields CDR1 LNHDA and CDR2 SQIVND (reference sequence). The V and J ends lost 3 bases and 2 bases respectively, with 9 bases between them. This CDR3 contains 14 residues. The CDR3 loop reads CASSMAAATDTQYF. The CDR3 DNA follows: TGTGCCAGTAGTATGGCAGCGGCCACAGATACGCAGTATTTT.

The CDR3 is CASTPPGGASGWYEQYF. The DNA of the CDR3 is TGTGCCAGCACCCCACCGGGGGGGGCTAGCGGCTGGTACGAGCAGTACTTC. The rearrangement joins TRBV28 to TRBJ2-7; 8 bases align to TRBD2. Germline CDR1 is MDHEN and CDR2 is SYDVKM. This CDR3 is built from 17 residues. V trimming: 7 bases; J trimming: 4 bases; junction bases outside the gene matches: 18.

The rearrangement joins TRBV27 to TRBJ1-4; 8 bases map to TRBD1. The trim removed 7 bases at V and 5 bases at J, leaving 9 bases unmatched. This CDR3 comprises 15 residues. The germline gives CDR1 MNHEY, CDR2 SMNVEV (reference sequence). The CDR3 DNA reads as TGTGCCAGCACTCAAAGGACAGGGAGAAATGAAAAACTGTTTTTT. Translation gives CASTQRTGRNEKLFF.

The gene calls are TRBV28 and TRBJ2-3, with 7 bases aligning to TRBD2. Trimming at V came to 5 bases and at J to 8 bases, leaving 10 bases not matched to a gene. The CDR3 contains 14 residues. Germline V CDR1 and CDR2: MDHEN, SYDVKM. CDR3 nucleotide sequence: TGTGCCAGCAGTCACGCCCGTTGGGAGGGTACGCAGTATTTT. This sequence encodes CASSHARWEGTQYF. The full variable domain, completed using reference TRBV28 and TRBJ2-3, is DVKVTQSSRYLVKRTGEKVFLECVQDMDHENMFWYRQDPGLGLRLIYFSYDVKMKEKGDIPEGYSVSREKKERFSLILESASTNQTSMYLCASSHARWEGTQYFGPGTRLTVL.

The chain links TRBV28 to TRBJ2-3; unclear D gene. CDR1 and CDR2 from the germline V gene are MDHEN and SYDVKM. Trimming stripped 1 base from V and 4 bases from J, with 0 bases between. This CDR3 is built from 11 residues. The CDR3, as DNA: TGTGCCAGCAGTTTATCAGATACGCAGTATTTT. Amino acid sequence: CASSLSDTQYF.

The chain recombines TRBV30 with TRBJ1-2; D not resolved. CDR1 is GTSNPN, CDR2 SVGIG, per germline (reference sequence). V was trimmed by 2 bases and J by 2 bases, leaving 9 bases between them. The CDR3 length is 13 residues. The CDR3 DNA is TGTGCCTGGAGTCCGGACGGAAACTATGGCTACACCTTC. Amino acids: CAWSPDGNYGYTF. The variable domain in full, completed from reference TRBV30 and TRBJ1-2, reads SQTIHQWPATLVQPVGSPLSLECTVEGTSNPNLYWYRQAAGRGLQLLFYSVGIGQISSEVPQNLSASRPQDRQFILSSKKLLLSDSGFYLCAWSPDGNYGYTFGSGTRLTVV.

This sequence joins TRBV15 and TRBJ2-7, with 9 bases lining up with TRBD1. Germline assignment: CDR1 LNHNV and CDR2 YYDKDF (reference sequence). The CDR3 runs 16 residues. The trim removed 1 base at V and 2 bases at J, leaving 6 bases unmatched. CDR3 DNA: TGTGCCACCAGCAGAGCCGGGACAGGGAGAACCTACGAGCAGTACTTC. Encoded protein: CATSRAGTGRTYEQYF. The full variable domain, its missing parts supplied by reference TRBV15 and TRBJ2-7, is DAMVIQNPRYQVTQFGKPVTLSCSQTLNHNVMYWYQQKSSQAPKLLFHYYDKDFNNEADTPDNFQSRRPNTSFCFLDIRSPGLGDTAMYLCATSRAGTGRTYEQYFGPGTRLTVT.

CDR3 sequence (DNA): TGTGCCAGCAGCTTAAACAGGGGGCAGAGCAATCAGCCCCAGCATTTT. Its translation: CASSLNRGQSNQPQHF. V and J are TRBV5-6 and TRBJ1-5; 9 nucleotides line up with TRBD1. V gave up 2 bases and J gave up 1 base; unmatched junction bases: 4. Per germline, CDR1 SGHDT and CDR2 YYEEEE. This CDR3 has 16 residues.

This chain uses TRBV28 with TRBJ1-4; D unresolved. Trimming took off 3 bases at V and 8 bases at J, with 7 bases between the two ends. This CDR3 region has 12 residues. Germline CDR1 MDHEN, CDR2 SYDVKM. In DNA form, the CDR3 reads TGTGCCAGCAGTTTCCCAGGAGAAAAACTGTTTTTT. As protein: CASSFPGEKLFF.

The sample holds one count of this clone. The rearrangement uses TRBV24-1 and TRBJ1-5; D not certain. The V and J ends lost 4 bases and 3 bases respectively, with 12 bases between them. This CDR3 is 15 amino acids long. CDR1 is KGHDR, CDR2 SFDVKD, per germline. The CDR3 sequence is CATSDRSNNNQPQHF. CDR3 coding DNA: TGTGCCACCAGTGACAGGTCGAATAACAATCAGCCCCAGCATTTT.

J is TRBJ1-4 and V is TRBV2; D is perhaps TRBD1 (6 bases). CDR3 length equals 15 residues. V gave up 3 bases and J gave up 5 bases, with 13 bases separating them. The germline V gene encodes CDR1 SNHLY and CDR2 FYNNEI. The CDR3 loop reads CASSESTGRNEKLFF. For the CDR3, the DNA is TGTGCCAGCAGTGAGTCGACAGGACGAAATGAAAAACTGTTTTTT.

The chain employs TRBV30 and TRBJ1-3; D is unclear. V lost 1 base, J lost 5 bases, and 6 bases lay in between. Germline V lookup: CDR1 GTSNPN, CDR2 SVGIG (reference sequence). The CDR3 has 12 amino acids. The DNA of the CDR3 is TGTGCCTGGAGTGAGTCCCGAAACACCATATATTTT. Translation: CAWSESRNTIYF.

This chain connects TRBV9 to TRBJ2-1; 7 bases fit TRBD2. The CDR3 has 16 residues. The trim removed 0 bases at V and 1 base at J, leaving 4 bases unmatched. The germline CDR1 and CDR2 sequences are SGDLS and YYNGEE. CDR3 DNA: TGTGCCAGCAGCGTAGGGGGCGGGAGTTCCTACAATGAGCAGTTCTTC. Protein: CASSVGGGSSYNEQFF.

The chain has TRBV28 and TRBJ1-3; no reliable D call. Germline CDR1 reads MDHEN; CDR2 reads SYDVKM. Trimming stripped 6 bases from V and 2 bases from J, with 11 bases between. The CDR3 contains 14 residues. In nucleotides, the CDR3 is TGTGCCAGCAGACTTGACGGGGCTGGAAACACCATATATTTT. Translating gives CASRLDGAGNTIYF.

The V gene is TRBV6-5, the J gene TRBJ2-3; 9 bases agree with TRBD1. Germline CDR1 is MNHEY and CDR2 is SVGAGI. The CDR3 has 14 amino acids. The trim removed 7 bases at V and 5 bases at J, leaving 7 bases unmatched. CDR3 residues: CASTLRTGVDTQYF. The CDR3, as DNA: TGTGCCAGCACCCTAAGGACAGGGGTAGATACGCAGTATTTT.

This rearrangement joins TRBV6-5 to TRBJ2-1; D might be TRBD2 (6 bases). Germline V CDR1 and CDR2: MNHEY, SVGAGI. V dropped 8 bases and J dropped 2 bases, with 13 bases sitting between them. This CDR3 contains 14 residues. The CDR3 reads CASVRLAPYNEQFF. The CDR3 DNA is TGTGCCAGCGTCAGGCTAGCGCCCTACAATGAGCAGTTCTTC.

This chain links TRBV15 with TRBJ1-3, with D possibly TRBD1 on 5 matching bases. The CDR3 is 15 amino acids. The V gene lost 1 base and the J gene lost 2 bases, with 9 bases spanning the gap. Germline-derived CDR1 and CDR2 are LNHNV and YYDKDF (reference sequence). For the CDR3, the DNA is TGTGCCACCAGCAGAGTTACCAGGGCTGGAAACACCATATATTTT. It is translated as CATSRVTRAGNTIYF. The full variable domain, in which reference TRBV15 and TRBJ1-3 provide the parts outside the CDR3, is DAMVIQNPRYQVTQFGKPVTLSCSQTLNHNVMYWYQQKSSQAPKLLFHYYDKDFNNEADTPDNFQSRRPNTSFCFLDIRSPGLGDTAMYLCATSRVTRAGNTIYFGEGSWLTVV.

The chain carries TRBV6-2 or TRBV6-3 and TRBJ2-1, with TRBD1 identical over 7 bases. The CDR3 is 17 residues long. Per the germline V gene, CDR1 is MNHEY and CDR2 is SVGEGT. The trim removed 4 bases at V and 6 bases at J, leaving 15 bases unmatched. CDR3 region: CASSFDRAVRGGNEQFF. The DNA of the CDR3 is TGTGCCAGCAGTTTCGACAGGGCCGTGAGAGGGGGCAATGAGCAGTTCTTC.

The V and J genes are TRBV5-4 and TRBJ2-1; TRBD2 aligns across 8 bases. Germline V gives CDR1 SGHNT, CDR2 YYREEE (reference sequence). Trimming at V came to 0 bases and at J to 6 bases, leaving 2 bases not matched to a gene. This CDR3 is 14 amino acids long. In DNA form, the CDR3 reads TGTGCCAGCAGCTTGGAACTAGCGGCCAATGAGCAGTTCTTC. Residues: CASSLELAANEQFF.

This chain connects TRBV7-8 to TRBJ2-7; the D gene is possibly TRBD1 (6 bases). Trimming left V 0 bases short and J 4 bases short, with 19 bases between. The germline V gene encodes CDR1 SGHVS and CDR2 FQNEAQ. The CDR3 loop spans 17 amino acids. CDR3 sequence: CASSLARRGTDLYEQYF. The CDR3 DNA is TGTGCCAGCAGCTTAGCGCGCAGGGGAACCGATTTATACGAGCAGTACTTC.